These 32 T cell receptor beta chains originate from one sample sequenced in a study of shared clonotypes between healthy human individuals. Libraries were prepared by immunoSEQ multiplex PCR; TCRdb keeps only in-frame clonotypes and omits some of them. This table holds 450,000 to 700,000 clones, nearly 97% found once. The naive CD8 population came from CD45RO-negative cells selected for CCR7, without terminally differentiated effector memory CD45RA+ cells. Sequenced: naive CD8+ T cells sorted from blood. All receptors come from a woman aged 25 to 39 in good health.

This clone occurred once. The V call is TRBV27, the J call TRBJ2-7; D is perhaps TRBD2 (6 bases). The CDR3 has 15 residues. V was shortened by 3 bases and J by 2 bases, with 14 bases between the two germline ends. Germline loops: CDR1 MNHEY, CDR2 SMNVEV (reference sequence). CDR3 DNA sequence: TGTGCCAGCAGTTTTATCGGGGGATTCACCTACGAGCAGTACTTC. Translating gives CASSFIGGFTYEQYF.

V and J are TRBV27 and TRBJ1-1; D perhaps matches TRBD1 (6 bases). This CDR3 has 13 residues. V was pared by 3 bases and J by 5 bases, with 10 bases between. Germline CDR1 reads MNHEY; CDR2 reads SMNVEV (reference sequence). For the CDR3, the DNA is TGTGCCAGCAGTTTGCAGGGGCCGACTGAAGCTTTCTTT. Translated: CASSLQGPTEAFF.

This chain joins TRBV7-7 and TRBJ2-1, with 10 bases identical to TRBD2. The J segment lost 0 bases and the V segment lost 5 bases, leaving 7 bases of the junction unmatched. Per the germline V gene, CDR1 is SSHAT and CDR2 is FNYEAQ (reference sequence). The CDR3 loop spans 17 amino acids. The CDR3 sequence is CASSRDPSGSSYNEQFF. For the CDR3, the DNA is TGTGCCAGCAGCCGAGACCCTAGCGGGAGCTCCTACAATGAGCAGTTCTTC.

V is TRBV9 and J is TRBJ2-1; perhaps D is TRBD1 or TRBD2 (5 bases each). CDR1 SGDLS and CDR2 YYNGEE come from the germline V gene. V was clipped by 4 bases and J by 7 bases, with 15 bases between them. This CDR3 has 14 amino acids. CDR3 sequence reads: CASSPSGTRNEQFF. The CDR3 DNA sequence: TGTGCCAGCAGCCCATCGGGGACCAGGAATGAGCAGTTCTTC. Full variable domain (missing parts from reference TRBV9 and TRBJ2-1): DSGVTQTPKHLITATGQRVTLRCSPRSGDLSVYWYQQSLDQGLQFLIQYYNGEERAKGNILERFSAQQFPDLHSELNLSSLELGDSALYFCASSPSGTRNEQFFGPGTRLTVL.

J is TRBJ2-3 and V is TRBV19, with TRBD1 matching 7 bases. V gave up 6 bases and J gave up 0 bases; unmatched junction bases: 6. Germline V lookup: CDR1 LNHDA, CDR2 SQIVND (reference sequence). This CDR3 has 15 amino acids. The CDR3 DNA reads as TGTGCCAGTAGCCAGACAGGGCTAAGCACAGATACGCAGTATTTT. Its protein is CASSQTGLSTDTQYF.

With regard to this clone: The sample carries other DNA sequences with the same CDR3. The chain couples TRBV28 to TRBJ1-3; no clear D. The ends were cut back, 3 bases at V and 1 base at J, with 4 bases in the middle. Germline V gives CDR1 MDHEN, CDR2 SYDVKM. This CDR3 has 13 amino acids. As DNA, the CDR3 is TGTGCCAGCAGTTTCAGGTCTGGAAACACCATATATTTT. Its protein is CASSFRSGNTIYF.

The J gene is TRBJ2-4, the V gene TRBV7-9; the D is unclear. V lost 1 base and J 1 base, leaving 11 bases between the germline ends. CDR1 is SEHNR, CDR2 FQNEAQ, per germline (reference sequence). The CDR3 runs to 16 residues. For the CDR3, the DNA is TGTGCCAGCAGCTTAGAATCCTACGGGGCCAAAAACATTCAGTACTTC. Translation: CASSLESYGAKNIQYF.

J is TRBJ2-5 and V is TRBV27; 11 nucleotides align to TRBD2. The germline CDR1 and CDR2 sequences are MNHEY and SMNVEV (reference sequence). The CDR3 sequence is 16 residues long. Trimming at V came to 6 bases and at J to 3 bases, leaving 9 bases not matched to a gene. This CDR3 is CASSQRTSGSKETQYF. The CDR3 nucleotides are TGTGCCAGCAGCCAAAGGACTAGCGGGTCCAAAGAGACCCAGTACTTC.

V and J are TRBV5-5 and TRBJ2-5; D may match TRBD1 or TRBD2 (5 bases each). CDR1 and CDR2 (germline): SGHKS, YYEKEE (reference sequence). This CDR3 region has 14 residues. Trimming left V 0 bases short and J 6 bases short, with 12 bases between. CDR3 DNA: TGTGCCAGCAGCTTGGCCCGGGGACGGCAGACCCAGTACTTC. This gives the protein CASSLARGRQTQYF. The full variable domain, its missing parts supplied by reference TRBV5-5 and TRBJ2-5, is DAGVTQSPTHLIKTRGQQVTLRCSPISGHKSVSWYQQVLGQGPQFIFQYYEKEERGRGNFPDRFSARQFPNYSSELNVNALLLGDSALYLCASSLARGRQTQYFGPGTRLLVL.

V is TRBV13 and J is TRBJ2-3; D may be TRBD2 (6 bases). The CDR3 is 15 residues long. Germline lookup yields CDR1 PRHDT and CDR2 FYEKMQ (reference sequence). Trimming removed 2 bases at V and 1 base at J, with 10 bases between. CDR3 protein: CASSLSASGTDTQYF. CDR3 nucleotide sequence: TGTGCCAGCAGCTTATCCGCTAGCGGCACAGATACGCAGTATTTT.

This clone was detected once. The gene calls are TRBV25-1 and TRBJ1-1; D perhaps matches TRBD1 (6 bases). Between the trimmed V and J ends, which lost 7 bases and 4 bases, there was a span of 13 bases. This CDR3 has 13 residues. Germline V lookup: CDR1 MGHDK, CDR2 SYGVNS. This CDR3 reads CASNHRVGTEAFF. CDR3 nucleotides: TGTGCCAGCAATCACAGGGTCGGCACTGAAGCTTTCTTT. Full variable domain (outside the CDR3, taken from reference TRBV25-1 and TRBJ1-1): EADIYQTPRYLVIGTGKKITLECSQTMGHDKMYWYQQDPGMELHLIHYSYGVNSTEKGDLSSESTVSRIRTEHFPLTLESARPSHTSQYLCASNHRVGTEAFFGQGTRLTVV.

V usage is TRBV21-1 and J usage is TRBJ1-1; the DNA was not used to check the table's D call, TRBD1. TRBV21-1 is marked as a pseudogene. The CDR3 extends over 17 amino acids. In nucleotides, the CDR3 is TGTGCCAGCAGCAAGGACAGGGTTTTCGTTATGAACACTGAAGCTTTCTTT. This sequence encodes CASSKDRVFVMNTEAFF.

This chain uses TRBV11-3 with TRBJ2-3, with a weak D call TRBD2 (6 bases). The germline V gene has CDR1 SGHNT and CDR2 YENEEA. V lost 4 bases to trimming and J lost 4 bases, with 21 bases between them. This CDR3 spans 17 amino acids. CDR3 protein: CASSSHAGGMGADTQYF. The CDR3 region has the DNA TGTGCCAGCAGCTCCCACGCCGGAGGGATGGGAGCAGATACGCAGTATTTT.

This clone was counted a single time. The chain combines TRBV4-1 with TRBJ2-7; perhaps TRBD2 as D (6 bases). With 1 base removed from V and 12 bases from J, the gap between germline ends came to 16 bases. CDR1 is MGHRA, CDR2 YSYEKL, per germline. This CDR3 comprises 13 residues. As DNA, the CDR3 is TGCGCCAGCAGCCAAGTAGCGGTGTCCTCCAGGTACTTC. It translates to CASSQVAVSSRYF.

On this clone: This specimen includes other DNA sequences encoding the same CDR3. The CDR3 DNA is TGTGCCAGCAGCTTAACAGGGAACACTGAAGCTTTCTTT. This sequence encodes CASSLTGNTEAFF. This chain uses TRBV7-3 with TRBJ1-1; D is unresolved. The V gene lost 0 bases and the J gene lost 1 base, with 3 bases spanning the gap. Germline CDR1 and CDR2: SGHTA and FQGTGA. The CDR3 has 13 residues.

In nucleotides, the CDR3 is TGCGCCAGCAGCCATCTCAGGCAGGCATTGGGCTCTGGGGCCAACGTCCTGACTTTC. Translated: CASSHLRQALGSGANVLTF. The chain has TRBV4-1 and TRBJ2-6; D gene ambiguous. The CDR3 spans 19 residues. The V gene's germline CDR1 is MGHRA and CDR2 YSYEKL. The ends were cut back, 3 bases at V and 0 bases at J, with 18 bases in the middle.

V is TRBV9 and J is TRBJ2-5, with 7 positions matching TRBD2. TRBJ2-7 matches the DNA end more closely, so the J call is doubtful. The CDR3 is 14 residues long. Germline V gives CDR1 SGDLS, CDR2 YYNGEE. CDR3: CASSVSGGTGEQYF. DNA for the CDR3: TGTGCCAGCAGCGTATCGGGAGGAACGGGCGAGCAGTACTTC.

Turning to this clone: At the DNA level, this CDR3 is encoded by other sequences in the same sample as well. V and J are TRBV7-9 and TRBJ1-1; a possible D gene is TRBD1 (6 bases). The V end lost 4 bases, the J end lost 1 base, and 10 bases lay between the germline ends. The germline CDR1 and CDR2 sequences are SEHNR and FQNEAQ (reference sequence). The CDR3 has 14 residues. CDR3 DNA sequence: TGTGCCAGCAGCTCAAAGGGGGGGAACACTGAAGCTTTCTTT. As protein: CASSSKGGNTEAFF. Using reference TRBV7-9 and TRBJ1-1 for the parts outside the CDR3, the full variable domain is DTGVSQNPRHKITKRGQNVTFRCDPISEHNRLYWYRQTLGQGPEFLTYFQNEAQLEKSRLLSDRFSAERPKGSFSTLEIQRTEQGDSAMYLCASSSKGGNTEAFFGQGTRLTVV.

This chain links TRBV27 with TRBJ2-7; 9 bases line up with TRBD2. The CDR3 covers 14 residues. The junction had 7 bases not matched to a gene; V was cut back by 5 bases and J by 5 bases. Germline CDR1 and CDR2: MNHEY and SMNVEV (reference sequence). The CDR3 is CASSHPGLADEQYF. The CDR3 DNA sequence: TGTGCCAGCAGTCACCCGGGACTAGCCGACGAGCAGTACTTC.

The chain links TRBV11-2 to TRBJ2-5; 7 bases line up with TRBD1. Germline CDR1 is SGHAT and CDR2 is FQNNGV. The length of the CDR3 is 16 residues. The ends lost 8 bases at V and 5 bases at J; junction bases unmatched: 17. CDR3 nucleotide sequence: TGTGCCAGCGGTCGACAGGGATCGATCGGTATCGAGACCCAGTACTTC. Residues: CASGRQGSIGIETQYF.

This chain uses TRBV21-1 with TRBJ2-7; TRBD2, as called in the table, went unchecked against the DNA. TRBV21-1 is a recognized pseudogene. The CDR3 is 16 residues long. The CDR3 loop reads CASSKWTSPRMHEQYF. The CDR3 DNA is TGTGCCAGCAGCAAATGGACTTCGCCGCGTATGCACGAGCAGTACTTC.

The CDR3 sequence: CASSSTGNEQYF. The CDR3 DNA follows: TGTGCCAGCAGCTCTACAGGAAACGAGCAGTACTTC. The chain carries TRBV27 and TRBJ2-7, with D maybe TRBD1 (5 bases). The CDR3 loop spans 12 amino acids. Per the germline V gene, CDR1 is MNHEY and CDR2 is SMNVEV (reference sequence). V was cut by 6 bases and J by 5 bases, with 11 bases left in between.

The J gene is TRBJ1-3, the V gene TRBV13; tentatively, D is TRBD1 (6 bases). This CDR3 contains 16 residues. V dropped 5 bases and J dropped 1 base, with 15 bases sitting between them. Germline CDR1 is PRHDT and CDR2 is FYEKMQ (reference sequence). The CDR3 here is CASSTQTGPSGNTIYF. CDR3 bases: TGTGCCAGCAGCACCCAGACAGGTCCGTCTGGAAACACCATATATTTT.

The genes are TRBV5-6 and TRBJ1-1; D is ambiguous. From germline, CDR1 is SGHDT and CDR2 YYEEEE. This CDR3 has 14 amino acids. Trimming removed 5 bases at V and 3 bases at J, with 14 bases between. CDR3 residues: CASSDASSYTEAFF. The DNA of the CDR3 is TGTGCCAGCAGTGACGCATCTAGTTACACTGAAGCTTTCTTT. The variable domain in full, with the rest retrieved from reference TRBV5-6 and TRBJ1-1, is DAGVTQSPTHLIKTRGQQVTLRCSPKSGHDTVSWYQQALGQGPQFIFQYYEEEERQRGNFPDRFSGHQFPNYSSELNVNALLLGDSALYLCASSDASSYTEAFFGQGTRLTVV.

This chain uses TRBV7-9 with TRBJ2-2; 11 bases line up with TRBD2. J gave up 8 bases and V 4 bases, and 9 bases lay outside the gene matches. The CDR3 runs to 16 residues. The V gene's germline CDR1 is SEHNR and CDR2 FQNEAQ (reference sequence). CDR3 in amino acids: CASSSTSGSLRGELFF. The CDR3 coding sequence is TGTGCCAGCAGCTCAACTAGCGGGAGTTTGAGAGGGGAGCTGTTTTTT. The variable domain in full, completed from reference TRBV7-9 and TRBJ2-2, reads DTGVSQNPRHKITKRGQNVTFRCDPISEHNRLYWYRQTLGQGPEFLTYFQNEAQLEKSRLLSDRFSAERPKGSFSTLEIQRTEQGDSAMYLCASSSTSGSLRGELFFGEGSRLTVL.

This clone has just one count. The chain joins TRBV5-4 to TRBJ2-3; D is uncertain. V shed 0 bases and J shed 0 bases, with 8 bases lying between them. From germline, CDR1 is SGHNT and CDR2 YYREEE (reference sequence). The CDR3 loop spans 15 amino acids. CDR3 sequence (DNA): TGTGCCAGCAGCTTGGTACCGATTAGCACAGATACGCAGTATTTT. Encoded protein: CASSLVPISTDTQYF. Drawing the rest from reference TRBV5-4 and TRBJ2-3, the complete variable domain is ETGVTQSPTHLIKTRGQQVTLRCSSQSGHNTVSWYQQALGQGPQFIFQYYREEENGRGNFPPRFSGLQFPNYSSELNVNALELDDSALYLCASSLVPISTDTQYFGPGTRLTVL.

Worth noting for this clone: The same CDR3 is also encoded by other DNA sequences in this sample. The gene calls are TRBV7-9 and TRBJ1-1, with 7 bases that match TRBD1. Germline V gene sequence: CDR1 SEHNR, CDR2 FQNEAQ (reference sequence). This CDR3 spans 12 amino acids. J lost 4 bases, V lost 5 bases, and 1 base had no gene match. DNA for the CDR3: TGTGCCAGCAGCAGGGGGCCCACTGAAGCTTTCTTT. This sequence encodes CASSRGPTEAFF.

The chain links TRBV9 to TRBJ1-2; 9 positions match TRBD1. The V segment lost 3 bases and the J segment 4 bases; nucleotides outside the gene matches: 7. This CDR3 spans 15 amino acids. Germline lookup yields CDR1 SGDLS and CDR2 YYNGEE. DNA for the CDR3: TGTGCCAGCAGCGGATGGGACAGGGAGCTCTATGGCTACACCTTC. Translation: CASSGWDRELYGYTF.

This chain connects TRBV6-5 to TRBJ2-5, with TRBD1 as a possible D gene (6 bases). Germline V CDR1 and CDR2: MNHEY, SVGAGI. The CDR3 is 13 residues long. The germline V and J ends were trimmed by 6 bases and 4 bases, with 12 bases remaining between them. In nucleotides, the CDR3 is TGTGCCAGCAGCTTACAGGGACGAGAGACCCAGTACTTC. Protein: CASSLQGRETQYF.

The chain uses TRBV9 and TRBJ2-7; 9 positions match TRBD1. J gave up 3 bases and V 1 base, and 5 bases lay outside the gene matches. The germline gives CDR1 SGDLS, CDR2 YYNGEE. CDR3 length equals 15 residues. The CDR3: CASSVRTGALYEQYF. The CDR3 region has the DNA TGTGCCAGCAGCGTACGGACAGGGGCACTCTACGAGCAGTACTTC. Combining the CDR3 with reference TRBV9 and TRBJ2-7 gives the whole variable domain DSGVTQTPKHLITATGQRVTLRCSPRSGDLSVYWYQQSLDQGLQFLIQYYNGEERAKGNILERFSAQQFPDLHSELNLSSLELGDSALYFCASSVRTGALYEQYFGPGTRLTVT.

This sequence joins TRBV5-4 and TRBJ1-5; 8 nucleotides line up with TRBD1. V trimming: 4 bases; J trimming: 4 bases; junction bases outside the gene matches: 7. CDR3 length equals 15 residues. Per the germline V gene, CDR1 is SGHNT and CDR2 is YYREEE (reference sequence). This chain's CDR3 is CASSVDRGENQPQHF. The CDR3 bases are TGTGCCAGCAGCGTCGACAGGGGAGAAAATCAGCCCCAGCATTTT.

The rearrangement uses TRBV28 and TRBJ2-1; 10 bases are shared with TRBD2. Germline-derived CDR1 and CDR2 are MDHEN and SYDVKM. This CDR3 contains 15 residues. Trimming at V came to 5 bases and at J to 4 bases, leaving 5 bases not matched to a gene. The DNA of the CDR3 is TGTGCCAGCAGTGGGACTAGCGAGTTTTACAATGAGCAGTTCTTC. It specifies CASSGTSEFYNEQFF. Based on the CDR3 plus reference TRBV28 and TRBJ2-1, the full variable domain is DVKVTQSSRYLVKRTGEKVFLECVQDMDHENMFWYRQDPGLGLRLIYFSYDVKMKEKGDIPEGYSVSREKKERFSLILESASTNQTSMYLCASSGTSEFYNEQFFGPGTRLTVL.